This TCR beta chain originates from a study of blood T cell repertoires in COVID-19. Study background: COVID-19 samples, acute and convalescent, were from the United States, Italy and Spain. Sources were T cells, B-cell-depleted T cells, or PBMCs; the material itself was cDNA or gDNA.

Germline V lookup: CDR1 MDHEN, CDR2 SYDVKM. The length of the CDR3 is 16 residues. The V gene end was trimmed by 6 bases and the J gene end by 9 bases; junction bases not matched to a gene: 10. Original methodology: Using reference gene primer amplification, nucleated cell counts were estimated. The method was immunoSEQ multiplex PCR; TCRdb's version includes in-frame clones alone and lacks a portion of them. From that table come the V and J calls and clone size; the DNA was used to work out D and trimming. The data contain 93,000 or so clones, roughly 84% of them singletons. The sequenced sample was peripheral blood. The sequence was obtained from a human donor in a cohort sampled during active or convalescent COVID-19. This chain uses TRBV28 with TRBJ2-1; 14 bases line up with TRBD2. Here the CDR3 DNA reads TGTGCCAGCAGGACCCGGACTAGCGGGGGGTGGGGTGAGCAGTTCTTC. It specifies CASRTRTSGGWGEQFF.